A single sample gave rise to the 9 T cell receptor beta chains below, sequenced in a study of OX40 agonist ivuxolimab in advanced cancers. The repertoire was sequenced with immunoSEQ multiplex PCR; TCRdb's copy has only in-frame clones and lacks some. The sample holds about 8,900 clones; approximately 68% are singletons and the top ten take about 42%. The specimen comprised CD4+ or CD8+ T cells sorted from blood, sampled in a trial of the OX40 agonist ivuxolimab. These receptors were obtained from an adult with an advanced solid tumor such as melanoma, head and neck, liver or kidney cancer.

The J gene is TRBJ2-1, the V gene TRBV6-7; D uncertain. TRBV6-7 is assigned to the ORF class and has an uncertain function. Between the trimmed V and J ends, which lost 6 bases and 0 bases, there was a span of 15 bases. There are 16 residues in the CDR3. This chain's CDR3 is CASSPPHRSSYNEQFF. DNA of the CDR3: TGTGCCAGCAGCCCTCCTCATCGGAGCTCCTACAATGAGCAGTTCTTC.

This clone has just one count. V is TRBV6-5 and J is TRBJ1-1; D unresolved. Germline V gene sequence: CDR1 MNHEY, CDR2 SVGAGI. This CDR3 is 14 amino acids long. Trimming took 4 bases from V and 10 from J, leaving 19 bases between them. The CDR3 is CASSSTYRLEGAFF. The CDR3 DNA follows: TGTGCCAGCAGTTCAACGTATAGACTCGAGGGAGCTTTCTTT.

The chain links TRBV28 to TRBJ2-7; D uncertain. Germline CDR1 and CDR2: MDHEN and SYDVKM. V was cut by 6 bases and J by 4 bases, with 10 bases left in between. The CDR3 sequence is 12 residues long. The CDR3 coding sequence is TGTGCCAGCAGCTCTCTCGATTACGAGCAGTACTTC. This encodes CASSSLDYEQYF.

The chain combines TRBV4-1 with TRBJ2-5; 9 bases are shared with TRBD2. This CDR3 is 15 amino acids long. The J segment lost 5 bases and the V segment lost 1 base, leaving 5 bases of the junction unmatched. CDR1 is MGHRA, CDR2 YSYEKL, per germline. The CDR3 reads CASSQVAGAWETQYF. CDR3 DNA: TGCGCCAGCAGCCAAGTAGCGGGGGCGTGGGAGACCCAGTACTTC.

The rearrangement joins TRBV30 to TRBJ2-1; possibly TRBD2 for D (6 bases). Trimming shortened V by 5 bases and J by 10 bases, and 15 bases separated the two germline ends. The CDR3 is 12 amino acids. Looked up from germline, CDR1 is GTSNPN and CDR2 is SVGIG (reference sequence). Here the CDR3 DNA reads TGTGCCTGGGGAGGGAGAGGGAGCGAGCAGTTCTTC. This gives the protein CAWGGRGSEQFF. Drawing the rest from reference TRBV30 and TRBJ2-1, the complete variable domain is SQTIHQWPATLVQPVGSPLSLECTVEGTSNPNLYWYRQAAGRGLQLLFYSVGIGQISSEVPQNLSASRPQDRQFILSSKKLLLSDSGFYLCAWGGRGSEQFFGPGTRLTVL.

This clone turned up a few times. V usage is TRBV7-9 and J usage is TRBJ2-1; the D gene is possibly TRBD2 (5 bases). The CDR3 has 12 residues. Trimming shortened V by 3 bases and J by 9 bases, and 9 bases separated the two germline ends. CDR1 and CDR2 (germline): SEHNR, FQNEAQ (reference sequence). CDR3 sequence reads: CASSLEAGEQFF. CDR3 bases: TGTGCCAGCAGCTTGGAGGCGGGTGAGCAGTTCTTC.

The genes are TRBV5-5 and TRBJ2-1, with D hard to call. Germline V gene lookup returns CDR1 SGHKS and CDR2 YYEKEE (reference sequence). Trimming removed 4 bases at V and 7 bases at J, with 9 bases between. This CDR3 is 12 amino acids long. The DNA for the CDR3 is TGTGCCAGCAGCCATGACTCGAATGAGCAGTTCTTC. Translating it yields CASSHDSNEQFF.

The chain is built from TRBV4-1 and TRBJ2-2; 9 bases match TRBD1. The V gene's germline CDR1 is MGHRA and CDR2 YSYEKL. The CDR3 spans 13 residues. With V trimmed by 5 bases and J by 6 bases, 1 base remained unmatched. The CDR3 sequence is CASSWTGAGELFF. CDR3 in DNA: TGCGCCAGCAGCTGGACAGGGGCCGGGGAGCTGTTTTTT.

The genes are TRBV9 and TRBJ1-1; no clear D gene. Trimming stripped 4 bases from V and 5 bases from J, with 12 bases between. From germline, CDR1 is SGDLS and CDR2 YYNGEE. The CDR3 contains 13 residues. CDR3 in amino acids: CASSIGGGTEAFF. The CDR3, as DNA: TGTGCCAGCAGCATCGGAGGTGGGACTGAAGCTTTCTTT.